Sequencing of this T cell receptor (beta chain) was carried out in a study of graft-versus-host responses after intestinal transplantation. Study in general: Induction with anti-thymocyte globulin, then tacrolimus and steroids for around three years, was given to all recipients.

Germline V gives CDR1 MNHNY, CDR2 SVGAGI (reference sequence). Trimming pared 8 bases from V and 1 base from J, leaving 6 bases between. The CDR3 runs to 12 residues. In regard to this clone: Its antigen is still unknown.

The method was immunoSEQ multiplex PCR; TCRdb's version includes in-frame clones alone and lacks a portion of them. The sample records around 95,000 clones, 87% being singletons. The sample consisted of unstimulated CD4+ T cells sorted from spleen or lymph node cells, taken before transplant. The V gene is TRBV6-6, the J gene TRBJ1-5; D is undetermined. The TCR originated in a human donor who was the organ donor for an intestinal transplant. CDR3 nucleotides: TGTGCCAGCGGGGAGAGCAATCAGCCCCAGCATTTT. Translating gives CASGESNQPQHF.